The T cell receptor beta chain described here comes from a study of long-term antiretroviral therapy in people with HIV. Study-wide findings and caveats: Controls showed broader CDR3 length ranges than did the HIV repertoires.

The samples comprised roughly 0.95-10 million cryopreserved PBMC ahead of DNA extraction. Worth noting for this clone: Its antigen is still unknown.

Runs used v3.0 of the immunoSEQ assay and were done at survey level. The table came from immunoSEQ multiplex PCR; TCRdb's copy has only in-frame clones and leaves some out. The sample includes under 25,000 clones, 76% of them seen just once. V shed 4 bases and J 2 bases; nucleotides not matched to a gene: 8. The CDR3 totals 16 residues. CDR1 is SGHTA, CDR2 FQGNSA, per germline. The sequenced sample was unsorted PBMCs, obtained 0.5 years after starting antiretroviral therapy. The gene calls are TRBV7-2 and TRBJ2-3; 8 bases line up with TRBD2. The clonotype was recovered from a woman between 35 and 50 years old with HIV. DNA for the CDR3: TGTGCCAGCAGCTCCCTCCGGGGGGGGGACACAGATACGCAGTATTTT. Amino acids: CASSSLRGGDTDTQYF.